This is a list of T cell receptor beta chains from one sample in a study of CD8+ T cells in alopecia areata. This table comes from immunoSEQ multiplex PCR, and its TCRdb copy is limited to in-frame clones, with some not included. This sample has over 120,000 clones; roughly 46% occur once, and the top ten carry less than 1%. The specimen comprised CD4+ T cells sorted from blood, sampled at week 0. The origin of the receptors is a human donor with alopecia areata. The CDR3 runs from the conserved cysteine through the conserved F or W. A D gene is named only where the DNA matches it firmly. Some rows mark clone size as missing; the rest say once, few, many or name a class of expanded clone.

TRBV7-2	TRBJ2-3	-	-	CASSFEQGRDTQYF	TGTGCCAGCAGCTTTGAACAGGGCAGGGATACGCAGTATTTT
TRBV5-6	TRBJ2-5	TRBD1	-	CASSRGTGETQYF	TGTGCCAGCAGCCGTGGGACAGGGGAGACCCAGTACTTC
TRBV7-2	TRBJ2-5	TRBD2	-	CASSLAAASGSRETQYF	TGTGCCAGCAGCTTAGCCGCAGCTAGCGGGAGTCGAGAGACCCAGTACTTC
TRBV18	TRBJ1-2	-	-	CASSPGGDGYTF	TGTGCCAGCTCACCGGGCGGGGATGGCTACACCTTC
TRBV29-1	TRBJ1-2	-	-	CSVEDTGHTF	TGCAGCGTTGAAGACACAGGCCACACCTTC
TRBV4-2	TRBJ2-1	TRBD1	once	CASSQEGRDRGVLRSYNEQFF	TGTGCCAGCAGCCAAGAAGGACGGGACAGGGGGGTACTGAGGTCCTACAATGAGCAGTTCTTC
TRBV7-3	TRBJ2-2	-	-	CASSLTEAGELFF	TGTGCCAGCAGCTTAACGGAGGCCGGGGAGCTGTTTTTT
TRBV28	TRBJ2-2	-	-	CASRPDRNTGELFF	TGTGCCAGCAGGCCGGACAGAAACACCGGGGAGCTGTTTTTT
TRBV5-6	TRBJ2-1	-	once	CASSYWTAPGQFF	TGTGCCAGCAGTTACTGGACGGCCCCAGGGCAGTTCTTC
TRBV4-2	TRBJ1-1	TRBD1	once	CASSQAGTERTEAFF	TGTGCCAGCAGCCAAGCCGGGACAGAAAGAACTGAAGCTTTCTTT
TRBV15	TRBJ2-3	-	few	CATSRELDFDTQYF	TGTGCCACCAGCAGAGAATTAGACTTCGATACGCAGTATTTT
TRBV5-5	TRBJ1-2	-	-	CASSLTLVGYTF	TGTGCCAGCAGCTTGACTCTTGTTGGCTACACCTTC
TRBV15	TRBJ1-1	-	few	CATSSVDGNTEAFF	TGTGCCACCAGCAGCGTTGACGGGAACACTGAAGCTTTCTTT
TRBV7-9	TRBJ2-1	TRBD2	once	CASATSGGLQFF	TGTGCCAGCGCCACTAGCGGGGGCCTGCAGTTCTTC
TRBV15	TRBJ2-6	TRBD1	-	CATSRRTGGISGANVLTF	TGTGCCACCAGCAGAAGGACAGGGGGAATCTCTGGGGCCAACGTCCTGACTTTC
TRBV4-2	TRBJ1-5	-	-	CASSQGRNQPQHF	TGTGCCAGCAGCCAAGGTCGCAATCAGCCCCAGCATTTT
TRBV5-1	TRBJ1-2	-	-	CASSSGGRNYGYTF	TGCGCCAGCAGCTCCGGGGGCCGTAACTATGGCTACACCTTC
TRBV6-1	TRBJ1-1	-	few	CASSEDRGYTEAFF	TGTGCCAGCAGTGAAGACCGGGGTTACACTGAAGCTTTCTTT
TRBV29-1	TRBJ2-6	-	few	CSVDWQGGNSGANVLTF	TGCAGCGTTGACTGGCAGGGGGGAAACTCTGGGGCCAACGTCCTGACTTTC
TRBV25-1	TRBJ1-3	-	-	CASSEEGSGNTIYF	TGTGCCAGCAGTGAAGAAGGCTCTGGAAACACCATATATTTT
TRBV27	TRBJ2-3	-	many	CASSSGQIPTDTQYF	TGTGCCAGCAGTTCCGGACAGATTCCCACAGATACGCAGTATTTT
TRBV29-1	TRBJ1-2	-	-	CSVRQSYGYTF	TGCAGCGTTCGACAGTCCTATGGCTACACCTTC
TRBV29-1	TRBJ2-7	-	few	CSVLPAGTGAYEQYF	TGCAGCGTTCTCCCCGCCGGGACTGGGGCGTACGAGCAGTACTTC
TRBV7-2	TRBJ1-3	-	-	CASSQWTGSGNTIYF	TGTGCCAGCAGCCAATGGACCGGCTCTGGAAACACCATATATTTT
TRBV29-1	TRBJ2-7	TRBD2	few	CSVGTSGIGEQYF	TGCAGCGTGGGGACTAGCGGGATAGGCGAGCAGTACTTC
TRBV11-2	TRBJ2-2	-	many	CASSLGRFNTGELFF	TGTGCCAGCAGCTTAGGCAGGTTTAACACCGGGGAGCTGTTTTTT
TRBV19	TRBJ1-5	-	-	CASSVVEGNQPQHF	TGTGCCAGTAGTGTGGTTGAGGGCAATCAGCCCCAGCATTTT
TRBV5-1	TRBJ2-2	-	once	CASSLDAQNTGELFF	TGCGCCAGCAGCTTGGACGCTCAGAACACCGGGGAGCTGTTTTTT
TRBV28	TRBJ1-1	-	-	CAKAGGDTEAFF	TGTGCCAAAGCCGGAGGGGACACTGAAGCTTTCTTT
TRBV5-4	TRBJ1-4	TRBD1	-	CASSSGQGRGEKLFF	TGTGCCAGCAGCTCGGGACAGGGGAGGGGTGAAAAACTGTTTTTT
TRBV29-1	TRBJ1-2	-	-	CSADLQGQGGYTF	TGCAGCGCAGACCTCCAGGGGCAAGGGGGCTACACCTTC
TRBV19	TRBJ1-1	-	-	CASSIDPTTEAFF	TGTGCCAGTAGTATAGACCCCACCACTGAAGCTTTCTTT
TRBV10-3	TRBJ2-1	-	-	CATSGGANEQFF	TGTGCCACCTCTGGGGGGGCCAATGAGCAGTTCTTC
TRBV5-1	TRBJ2-5	-	few	CASGETGTQETQYF	TGCGCCAGCGGGGAAACAGGAACGCAAGAGACCCAGTACTTC
TRBV5-1	TRBJ1-5	-	-	CASSLYGPEEPQHF	TGCGCCAGCAGCTTATATGGTCCCGAGGAGCCCCAGCATTTT
TRBV5-1	TRBJ2-7	TRBD1	-	CASSLDGQGSEQYF	TGCGCCAGCAGCTTGGATGGACAGGGGAGCGAGCAGTACTTC
TRBV29-1	TRBJ1-5	-	few	CSVEESFDRTDQPQHF	TGCAGCGTGGAAGAATCATTCGACAGGACCGATCAGCCCCAGCATTTT
TRBV29-1	TRBJ2-1	-	-	CSVDGVSDNEQFF	TGCAGCGTTGATGGGGTCTCGGACAATGAGCAGTTCTTC
TRBV29-1	TRBJ2-3	TRBD1	-	CSVPGQGTDTQYF	TGCAGCGTACCGGGACAGGGCACAGATACGCAGTATTTT
TRBV30	TRBJ1-1	-	-	CAWGSGGDPSNYSNTEAFF	TGTGCCTGGGGCTCTGGGGGCGACCCCTCGAACTACTCGAACACTGAAGCTTTCTTT
TRBV28	TRBJ2-4	-	-	CASSFGGIQYF	TGTGCCAGCAGTTTTGGCGGCATTCAGTACTTC
TRBV30	TRBJ2-7	-	-	CAWKLRQVSYEQYF	TGTGCCTGGAAGCTCAGACAGGTTTCCTACGAGCAGTACTTC
TRBV11-2	TRBJ2-2	-	few	CASSHGHPELFF	TGTGCCAGCAGCCACGGCCACCCGGAGCTGTTTTTT
TRBV7-2	TRBJ2-4	-	-	CASMGFAKNIQYF	TGTGCCAGCATGGGGTTTGCCAAAAACATTCAGTACTTC
TRBV7-9	TRBJ2-5	-	-	CASSLPQRGETQYF	TGTGCCAGCAGCTTACCCCAGCGTGGAGAGACCCAGTACTTC
TRBV29-1	TRBJ1-1	-	few	CSVEDRVTGNTEAFF	TGCAGCGTTGAAGATCGGGTGACAGGGAACACTGAAGCTTTCTTT
TRBV7-2	TRBJ2-3	-	-	CASSTLGTQYF	TGTGCCAGCAGCACCCTGGGTACGCAGTATTTT
TRBV29-1	TRBJ1-2	-	-	CSVDIAGYTF	TGCAGCGTTGACATTGCTGGCTACACCTTC
TRBV5-1	TRBJ1-2	TRBD1	-	CASSISGQANYGYTF	TGCGCCAGCAGCATCAGCGGACAGGCGAACTATGGCTACACCTTC
TRBV9	TRBJ1-1	-	-	CASSSGTPSGEAFF	TGTGCCAGCAGCTCAGGGACCCCCTCTGGTGAAGCTTTCTTT
TRBV19	TRBJ1-4	TRBD1	few	CASRPDNRGSHEKLFF	TGTGCCAGTAGGCCGGACAACAGGGGAAGCCATGAAAAACTGTTTTTT
TRBV18	TRBJ1-1	TRBD1	-	CASSPRTGGVTEAFF	TGTGCCAGCTCACCGAGAACAGGGGGCGTCACTGAAGCTTTCTTT
TRBV11-2	TRBJ2-3	-	few	CASSLEGAGTDTQYF	TGTGCCAGCAGCTTAGAGGGAGCCGGCACAGATACGCAGTATTTT
TRBV10-3	TRBJ1-1	TRBD1	-	CATLGQGIYTEAFF	TGTGCCACACTCGGACAGGGAATCTACACTGAAGCTTTCTTT
TRBV15	TRBJ2-1	-	-	CATSRDFGNEQFF	TGTGCCACCAGCAGAGATTTCGGGAATGAGCAGTTCTTC
TRBV30	TRBJ2-7	-	-	CAWSTRSYEQYF	TGTGCCTGGAGTACACGGTCTTACGAGCAGTACTTC
TRBV27	TRBJ2-7	TRBD1	-	CASSTGAGGVIYEQYF	TGTGCCAGCAGTACGGGGGCAGGGGGCGTAATCTACGAGCAGTACTTC
TRBV29-1	TRBJ1-4	TRBD1	few	CSAHDRGGGRLFF	TGCAGCGCTCACGACAGGGGGGGTGGTAGACTGTTTTTT
TRBV5-1	TRBJ2-5	-	-	CASSRTAQETQYF	TGCGCCAGCAGCCGGACAGCTCAAGAGACCCAGTACTTC